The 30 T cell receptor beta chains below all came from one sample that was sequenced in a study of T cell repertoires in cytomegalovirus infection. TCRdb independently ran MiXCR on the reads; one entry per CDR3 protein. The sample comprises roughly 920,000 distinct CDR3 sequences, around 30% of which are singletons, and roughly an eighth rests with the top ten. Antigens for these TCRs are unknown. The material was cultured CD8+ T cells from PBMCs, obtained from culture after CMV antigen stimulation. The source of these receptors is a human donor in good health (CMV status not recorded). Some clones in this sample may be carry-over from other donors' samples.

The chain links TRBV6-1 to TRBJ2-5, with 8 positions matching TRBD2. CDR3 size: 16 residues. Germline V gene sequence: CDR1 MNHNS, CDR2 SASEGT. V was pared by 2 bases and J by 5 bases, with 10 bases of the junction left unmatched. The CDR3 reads CASSEMGAGEEETQYF. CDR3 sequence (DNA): TGTGCCAGCAGTGAAATGGGAGCGGGGGAGGAGGAGACCCAGTACTTC.

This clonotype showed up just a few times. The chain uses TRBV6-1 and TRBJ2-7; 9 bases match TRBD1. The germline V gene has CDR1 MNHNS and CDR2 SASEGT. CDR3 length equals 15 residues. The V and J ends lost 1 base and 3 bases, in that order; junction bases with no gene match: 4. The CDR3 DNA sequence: TGTGCCAGCAGTGAAGAAGGACAGGGGAACTACGAGCAGTACTTC. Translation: CASSEEGQGNYEQYF.

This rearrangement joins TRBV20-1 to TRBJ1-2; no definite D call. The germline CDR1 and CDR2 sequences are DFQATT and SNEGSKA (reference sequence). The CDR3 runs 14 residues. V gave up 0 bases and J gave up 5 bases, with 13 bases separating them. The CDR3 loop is CSARDRGGVYGYTF. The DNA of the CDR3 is TGCAGTGCTAGAGACCGAGGCGGGGTTTATGGCTACACCTTC.

Written as DNA, the CDR3 is TGTGCCAGCAGCTTAGGTCAACACAGCAATCAGCCCCAGCATTTT. Protein sequence: CASSLGQHSNQPQHF. V gene TRBV7-9 combines with J gene TRBJ1-5; D unclear. Per the germline V gene, CDR1 is SEHNR and CDR2 is FQNEAQ (reference sequence). Trimming pared 1 base from V and 1 base from J, leaving 8 bases between. The CDR3 covers 15 residues.

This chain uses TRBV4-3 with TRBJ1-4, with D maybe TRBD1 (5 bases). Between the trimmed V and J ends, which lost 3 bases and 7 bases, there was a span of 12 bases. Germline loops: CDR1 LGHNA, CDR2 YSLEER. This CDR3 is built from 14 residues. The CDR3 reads CASSHGNQGEKLFF. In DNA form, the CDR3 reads TGCGCCAGCAGCCACGGGAACCAGGGTGAAAAACTGTTTTTT.

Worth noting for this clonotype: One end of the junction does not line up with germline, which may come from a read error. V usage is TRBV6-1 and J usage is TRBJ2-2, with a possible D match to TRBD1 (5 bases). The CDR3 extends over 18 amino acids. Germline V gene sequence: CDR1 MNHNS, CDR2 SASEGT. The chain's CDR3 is CASGEALPGEAGLGELFF. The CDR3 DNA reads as TGTGCCAGCGGTGAAGCGCTTCCAGGAGAGGCAGGGCTCGGGGAGCTGTTTTTT.

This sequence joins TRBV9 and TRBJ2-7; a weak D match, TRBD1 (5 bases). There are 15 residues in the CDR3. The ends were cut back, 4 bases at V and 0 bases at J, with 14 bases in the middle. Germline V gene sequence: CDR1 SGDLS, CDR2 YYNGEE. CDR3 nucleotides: TGTGCCAGCAGCCCACCAGGGTGGAGCTCCTACGAGCAGTACTTC. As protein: CASSPPGWSSYEQYF.

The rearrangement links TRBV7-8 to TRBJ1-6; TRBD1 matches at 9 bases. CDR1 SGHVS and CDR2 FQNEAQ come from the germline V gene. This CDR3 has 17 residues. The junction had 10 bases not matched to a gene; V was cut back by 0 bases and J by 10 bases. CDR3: CASSLANWDRVESPLHF. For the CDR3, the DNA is TGTGCCAGCAGCTTAGCTAATTGGGACAGGGTGGAATCACCCCTCCACTTT.

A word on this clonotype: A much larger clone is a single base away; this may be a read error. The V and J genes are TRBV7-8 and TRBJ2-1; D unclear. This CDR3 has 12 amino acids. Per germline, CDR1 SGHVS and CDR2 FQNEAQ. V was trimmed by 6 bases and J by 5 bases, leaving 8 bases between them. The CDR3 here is CASRPDDNEQFF. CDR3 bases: TGTGCCAGCAGACCCGACGACAATGAGCAGTTCTTC.

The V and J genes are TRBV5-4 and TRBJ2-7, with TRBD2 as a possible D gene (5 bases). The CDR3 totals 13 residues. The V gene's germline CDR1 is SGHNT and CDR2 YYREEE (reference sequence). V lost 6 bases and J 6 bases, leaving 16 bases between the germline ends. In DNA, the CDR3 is TGTGCCAGCACCCTGCCGGGCAGCGGCGAGCAGTACTTC. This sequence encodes CASTLPGSGEQYF.

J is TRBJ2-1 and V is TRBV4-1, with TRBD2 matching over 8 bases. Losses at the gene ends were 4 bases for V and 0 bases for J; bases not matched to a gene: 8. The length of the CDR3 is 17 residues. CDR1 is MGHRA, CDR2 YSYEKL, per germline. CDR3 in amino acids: CASSLILRGGSYNEQFF. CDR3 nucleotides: TGCGCCAGCAGCCTCATACTTCGGGGGGGCTCCTACAATGAGCAGTTCTTC.

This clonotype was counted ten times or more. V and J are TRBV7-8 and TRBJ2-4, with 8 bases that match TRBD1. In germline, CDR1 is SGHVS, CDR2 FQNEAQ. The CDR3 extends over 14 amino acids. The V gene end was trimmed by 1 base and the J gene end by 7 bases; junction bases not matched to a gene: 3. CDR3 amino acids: CASSLEQGGNIQYF. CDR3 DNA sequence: TGTGCCAGCAGCTTAGAACAGGGGGGTAACATTCAGTACTTC. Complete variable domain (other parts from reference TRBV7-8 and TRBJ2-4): GAGVSQSPRYKVAKRGQDVALRCDPISGHVSLFWYQQALGQGPEFLTYFQNEAQLDKSGLPSDRFFAERPEGSVSTLKIQRTQQEDSAVYLCASSLEQGGNIQYFGAGTRLSVL.

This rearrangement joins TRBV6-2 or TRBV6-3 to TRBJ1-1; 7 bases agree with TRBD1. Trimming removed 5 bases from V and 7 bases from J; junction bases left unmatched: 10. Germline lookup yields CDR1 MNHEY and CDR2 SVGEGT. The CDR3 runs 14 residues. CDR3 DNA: TGTGCCAGCAGTCAGTTCCGGGACAGCGTTGAAGCTTTCTTT. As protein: CASSQFRDSVEAFF.

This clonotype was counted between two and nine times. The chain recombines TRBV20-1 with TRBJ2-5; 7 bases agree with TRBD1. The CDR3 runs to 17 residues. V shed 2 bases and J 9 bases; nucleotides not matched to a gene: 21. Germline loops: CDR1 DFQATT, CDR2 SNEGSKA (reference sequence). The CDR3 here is CSARPRDSIYFGVPQYF. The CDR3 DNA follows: TGCAGTGCTAGACCCCGGGACAGCATTTATTTTGGAGTGCCCCAGTACTTC.

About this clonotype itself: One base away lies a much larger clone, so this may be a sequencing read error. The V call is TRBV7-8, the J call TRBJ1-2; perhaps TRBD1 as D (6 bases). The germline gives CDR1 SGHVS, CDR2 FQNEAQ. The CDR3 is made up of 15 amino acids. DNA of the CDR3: TGTGTCAGCAGCTTAACGGACAGCCACCCCTATGGCTACACCTTC. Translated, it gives CVSSLTDSHPYGYTF.

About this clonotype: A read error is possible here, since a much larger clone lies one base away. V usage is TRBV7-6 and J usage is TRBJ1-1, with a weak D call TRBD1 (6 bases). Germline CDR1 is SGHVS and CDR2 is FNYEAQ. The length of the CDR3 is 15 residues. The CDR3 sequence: CTSRAAGGLNTEAFF. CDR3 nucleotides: TGTACCAGCAGGGCCGCGGGGGGCCTCAACACTGAAGCTTTCTTT.

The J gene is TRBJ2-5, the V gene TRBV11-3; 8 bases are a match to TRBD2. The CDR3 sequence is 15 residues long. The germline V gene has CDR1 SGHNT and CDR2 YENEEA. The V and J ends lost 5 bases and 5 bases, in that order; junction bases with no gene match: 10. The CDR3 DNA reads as TGTGCCAGCAGCCTTGAAGCGGGGGCCGGGGAGACCCAGTACTTC. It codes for CASSLEAGAGETQYF.

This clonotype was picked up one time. CDR3 sequence (DNA): TGTGCCAGCAGTTACCAGCCTAGCACAGATACGCAGTATTTT. As protein: CASSYQPSTDTQYF. The V and J genes are TRBV6-2 or TRBV6-3 and TRBJ2-3; no definite D call. The CDR3 spans 14 residues. With 2 bases removed from V and 0 bases from J, the gap between germline ends came to 6 bases. Germline CDR1 and CDR2: MNHEY and SVGEGT.

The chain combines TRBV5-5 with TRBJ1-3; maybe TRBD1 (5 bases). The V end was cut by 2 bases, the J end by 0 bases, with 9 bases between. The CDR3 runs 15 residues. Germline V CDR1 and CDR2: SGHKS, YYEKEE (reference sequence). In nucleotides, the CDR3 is TGTGCCAGCAGCTTCCCAGGGTTCTCTGGAAACACCATATATTTT. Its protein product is CASSFPGFSGNTIYF.

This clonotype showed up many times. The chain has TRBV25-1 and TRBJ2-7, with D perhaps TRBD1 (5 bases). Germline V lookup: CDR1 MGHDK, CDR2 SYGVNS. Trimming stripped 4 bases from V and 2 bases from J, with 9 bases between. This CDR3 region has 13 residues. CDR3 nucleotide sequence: TGTGCCAGCAGTGGGGGCATTCCCTACGAGCAGTACTTC. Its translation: CASSGGIPYEQYF.

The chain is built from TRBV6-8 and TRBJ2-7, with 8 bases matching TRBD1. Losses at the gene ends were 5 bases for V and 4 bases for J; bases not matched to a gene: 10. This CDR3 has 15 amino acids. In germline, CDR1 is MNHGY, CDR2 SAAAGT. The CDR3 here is CASSHVWDRKYEQYF. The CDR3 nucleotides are TGTGCCAGCAGTCACGTCTGGGACAGGAAGTACGAGCAGTACTTC.

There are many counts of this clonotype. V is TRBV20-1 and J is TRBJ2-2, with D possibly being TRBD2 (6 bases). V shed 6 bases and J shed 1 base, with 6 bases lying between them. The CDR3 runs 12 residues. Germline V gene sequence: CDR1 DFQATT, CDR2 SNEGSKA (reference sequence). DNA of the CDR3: TGCAGTGCGGGGGGGAACACCGGGGAGCTGTTTTTT. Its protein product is CSAGGNTGELFF.

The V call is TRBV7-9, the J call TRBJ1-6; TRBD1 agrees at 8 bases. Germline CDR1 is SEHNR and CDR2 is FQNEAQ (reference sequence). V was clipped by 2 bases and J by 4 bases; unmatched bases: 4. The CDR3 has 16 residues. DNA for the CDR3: TGTGCCAGCAGCTTACAGGGGGCGCCGTATAATTCACCCCTCCACTTT. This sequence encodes CASSLQGAPYNSPLHF.

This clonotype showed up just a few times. In DNA, the CDR3 is TGTGCCAGCAGTGCCGGGTTCTTGGAGACCCAGTACTTC. It is translated as CASSAGFLETQYF. This chain connects TRBV6-1 to TRBJ2-5; D is undetermined. The germline V gene encodes CDR1 MNHNS and CDR2 SASEGT. The CDR3 has 13 residues. Trimming left V 4 bases short and J 5 bases short, with 11 bases between.

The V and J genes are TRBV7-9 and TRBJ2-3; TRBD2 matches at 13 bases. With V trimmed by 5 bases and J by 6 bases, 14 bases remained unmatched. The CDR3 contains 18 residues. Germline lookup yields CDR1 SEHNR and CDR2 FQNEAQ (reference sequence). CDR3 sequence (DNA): TGTGCCAGCAGCCCGCAGCCGGGACTAGCGGGGCAAGTGGATACGCAGTATTTT. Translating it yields CASSPQPGLAGQVDTQYF.

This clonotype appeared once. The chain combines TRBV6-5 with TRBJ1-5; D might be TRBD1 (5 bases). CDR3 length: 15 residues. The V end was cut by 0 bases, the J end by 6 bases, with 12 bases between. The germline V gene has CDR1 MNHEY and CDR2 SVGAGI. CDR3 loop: CASSYSGDESQPQHF. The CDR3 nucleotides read TGTGCCAGCAGTTACTCAGGGGACGAGAGTCAGCCCCAGCATTTT.

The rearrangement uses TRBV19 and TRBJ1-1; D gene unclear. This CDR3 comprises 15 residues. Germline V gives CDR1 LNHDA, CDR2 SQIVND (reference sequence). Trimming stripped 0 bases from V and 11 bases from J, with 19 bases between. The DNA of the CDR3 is TGTGCCAGTAGTATAGATCTTTCCCCAGCCTTTGGGGCTTTCTTT. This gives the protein CASSIDLSPAFGAFF.

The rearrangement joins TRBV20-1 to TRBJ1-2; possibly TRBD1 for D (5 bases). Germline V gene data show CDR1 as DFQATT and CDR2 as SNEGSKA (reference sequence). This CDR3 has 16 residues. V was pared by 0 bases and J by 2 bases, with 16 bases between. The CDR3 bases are TGCAGTGCTAGAGAACAAACCCCGCCAGGGAACTATGGCTACACCTTC. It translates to CSAREQTPPGNYGYTF.

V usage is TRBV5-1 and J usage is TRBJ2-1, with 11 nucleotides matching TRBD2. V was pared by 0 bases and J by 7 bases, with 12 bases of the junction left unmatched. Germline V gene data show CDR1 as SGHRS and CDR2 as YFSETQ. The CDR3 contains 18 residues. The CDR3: CASSLASGGPIIGNEQFF. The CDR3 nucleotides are TGCGCCAGCAGCTTGGCTAGCGGGGGGCCTATTATAGGGAATGAGCAGTTCTTC.

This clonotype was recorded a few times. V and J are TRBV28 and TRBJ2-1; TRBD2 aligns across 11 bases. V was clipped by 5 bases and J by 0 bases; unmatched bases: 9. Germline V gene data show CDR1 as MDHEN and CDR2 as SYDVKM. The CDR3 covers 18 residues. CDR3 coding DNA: TGTGCCAGCAGTCCCCGACTAGCGGGGTTGAGCTCCTACAATGAGCAGTTCTTC. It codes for CASSPRLAGLSSYNEQFF. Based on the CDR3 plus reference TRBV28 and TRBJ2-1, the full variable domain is DVKVTQSSRYLVKRTGEKVFLECVQDMDHENMFWYRQDPGLGLRLIYFSYDVKMKEKGDIPEGYSVSREKKERFSLILESASTNQTSMYLCASSPRLAGLSSYNEQFFGPGTRLTVL.